This T cell receptor beta chain was sequenced during a study of blood T cell repertoires in COVID-19. Overall study: Sources were T cells, B-cell-depleted T cells, or PBMCs; the material itself was cDNA or gDNA.

Per the germline V gene, CDR1 is LGHNT and CDR2 is FRNRAP. Trimming pared 3 bases from V and 5 bases from J, leaving 14 bases between. CDR3 size: 15 residues. Original data processing: How many nucleated cells were present was estimated from reference gene primer amplification. Data came from immunoSEQ multiplex PCR; TCRdb stores just in-frame clones and leaves some out. The V and J calls and clone size are taken from that table; D and trimming were inferred from the DNA. The table has under 300,000 clones, roughly 87% seen once. Enrolled through a virtual design, the participants were between roughly 18 and 95 years of age and came from some 26 US areas. Cohort allocation depended upon clinical history that participants reported.

The specimen sequenced was PBMCs or T cells enriched from blood (not recorded which). V is TRBV12-5 and J is TRBJ1-5, with D perhaps TRBD1 (5 bases). This receptor was taken from a woman aged 30 to 39 with acute COVID-19. The CDR3 nucleotides are TGTGCTAGTGGTTTCACCGGGGGGAAATATCAGCCCCAGCATTTT. Translated: CASGFTGGKYQPQHF.